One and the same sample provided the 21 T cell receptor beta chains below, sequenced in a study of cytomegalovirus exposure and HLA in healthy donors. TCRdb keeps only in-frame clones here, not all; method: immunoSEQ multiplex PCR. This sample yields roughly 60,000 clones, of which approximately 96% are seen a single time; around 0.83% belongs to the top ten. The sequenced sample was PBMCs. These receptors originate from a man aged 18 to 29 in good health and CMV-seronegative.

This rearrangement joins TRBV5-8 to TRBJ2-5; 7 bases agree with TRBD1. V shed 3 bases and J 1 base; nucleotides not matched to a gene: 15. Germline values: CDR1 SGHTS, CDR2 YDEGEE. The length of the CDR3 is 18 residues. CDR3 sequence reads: CASSYNRGYQPAQETQYF. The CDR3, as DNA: TGTGCCAGCAGCTACAACAGGGGCTATCAACCTGCCCAAGAGACCCAGTACTTC.

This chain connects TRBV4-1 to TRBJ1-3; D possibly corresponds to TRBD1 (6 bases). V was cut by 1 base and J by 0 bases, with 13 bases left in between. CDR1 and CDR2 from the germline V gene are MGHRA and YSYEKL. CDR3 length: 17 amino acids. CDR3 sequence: CASSQGRQEGSGNTIYF. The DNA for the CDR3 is TGCGCCAGCAGCCAAGGACGACAGGAAGGCTCTGGAAACACCATATATTTT.

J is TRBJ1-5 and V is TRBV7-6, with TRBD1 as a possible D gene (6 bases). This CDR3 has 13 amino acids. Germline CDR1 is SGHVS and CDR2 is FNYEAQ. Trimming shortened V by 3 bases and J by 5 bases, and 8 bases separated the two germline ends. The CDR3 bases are TGTGCCAGCAGCTTGGACAGTTATCAGCCCCAGCATTTT. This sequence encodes CASSLDSYQPQHF.

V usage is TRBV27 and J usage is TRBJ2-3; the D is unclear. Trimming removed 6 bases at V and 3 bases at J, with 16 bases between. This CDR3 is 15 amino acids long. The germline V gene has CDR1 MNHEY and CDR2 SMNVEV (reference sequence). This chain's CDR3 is CASSAGVAQTDTQYF. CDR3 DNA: TGTGCCAGCAGCGCCGGCGTAGCCCAGACAGATACGCAGTATTTT.

The CDR3 loop is CASTPGGAHSGANVLTF. The CDR3 nucleotides read TGTGCCAGCACCCCTGGGGGGGCCCACTCTGGGGCCAACGTCCTGACTTTC. The chain links TRBV28 to TRBJ2-6; tentative D call: TRBD2 (7 bases). V was trimmed by 7 bases and J by 0 bases, leaving 16 bases between them. CDR3 length equals 17 residues. CDR1 is MDHEN, CDR2 SYDVKM, per germline.

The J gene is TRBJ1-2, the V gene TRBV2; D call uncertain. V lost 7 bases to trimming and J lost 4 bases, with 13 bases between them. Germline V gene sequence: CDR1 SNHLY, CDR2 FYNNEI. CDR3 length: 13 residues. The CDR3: CASTKLGSYGYTF. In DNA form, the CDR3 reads TGTGCCAGCACCAAGCTTGGGAGCTATGGCTACACCTTC.

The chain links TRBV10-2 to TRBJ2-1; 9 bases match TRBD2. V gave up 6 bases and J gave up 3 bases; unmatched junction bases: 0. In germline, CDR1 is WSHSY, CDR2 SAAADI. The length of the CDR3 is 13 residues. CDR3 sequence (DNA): TGCGCCAGCAGAGCGGGAGGCTACAATGAGCAGTTCTTC. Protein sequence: CASRAGGYNEQFF.

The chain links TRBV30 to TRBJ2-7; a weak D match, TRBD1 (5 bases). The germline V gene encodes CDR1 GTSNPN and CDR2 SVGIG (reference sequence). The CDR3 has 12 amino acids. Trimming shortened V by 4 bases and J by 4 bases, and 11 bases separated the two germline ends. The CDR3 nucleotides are TGTGCCTGGACCCCGACAGCTTACGAGCAGTACTTC. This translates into CAWTPTAYEQYF.

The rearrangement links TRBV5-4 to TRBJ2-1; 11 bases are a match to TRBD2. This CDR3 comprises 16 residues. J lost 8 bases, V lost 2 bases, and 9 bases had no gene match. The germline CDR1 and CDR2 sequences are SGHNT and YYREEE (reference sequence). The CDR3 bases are TGTGCCAGCAGCTTTTTTCCTAGCGGGAGGTTTTATGAGCAGTTCTTC. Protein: CASSFFPSGRFYEQFF.

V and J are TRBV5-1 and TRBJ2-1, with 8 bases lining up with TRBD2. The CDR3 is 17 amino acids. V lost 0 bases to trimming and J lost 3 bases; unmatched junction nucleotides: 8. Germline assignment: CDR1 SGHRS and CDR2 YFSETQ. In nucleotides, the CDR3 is TGCGCCAGCAGCTTGGACGGCCCGGGGGGGATCTACAATGAGCAGTTCTTC. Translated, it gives CASSLDGPGGIYNEQFF.

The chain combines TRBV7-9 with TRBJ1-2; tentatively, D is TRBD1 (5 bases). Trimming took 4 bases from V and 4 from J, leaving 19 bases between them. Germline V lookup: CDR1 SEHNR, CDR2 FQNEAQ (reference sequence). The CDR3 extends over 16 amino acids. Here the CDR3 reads CASSSRDARLIYGYTF. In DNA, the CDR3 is TGTGCCAGCAGCTCGCGGGACGCACGTCTTATCTATGGCTACACCTTC.

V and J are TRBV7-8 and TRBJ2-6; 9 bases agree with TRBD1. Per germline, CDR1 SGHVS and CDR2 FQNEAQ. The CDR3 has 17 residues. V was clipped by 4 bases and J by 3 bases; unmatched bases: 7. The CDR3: CASSWGQGYSGANVLTF. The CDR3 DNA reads TGTGCCAGCAGCTGGGGACAGGGATATAGTGGGGCCAACGTCCTGACTTTC. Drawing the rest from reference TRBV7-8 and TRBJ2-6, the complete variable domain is GAGVSQSPRYKVAKRGQDVALRCDPISGHVSLFWYQQALGQGPEFLTYFQNEAQLDKSGLPSDRFFAERPEGSVSTLKIQRTQQEDSAVYLCASSWGQGYSGANVLTFGAGSRLTVL.

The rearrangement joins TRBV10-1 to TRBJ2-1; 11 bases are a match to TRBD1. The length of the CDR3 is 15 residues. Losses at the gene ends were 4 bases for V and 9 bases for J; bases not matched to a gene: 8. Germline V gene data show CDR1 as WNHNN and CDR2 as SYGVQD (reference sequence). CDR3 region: CASSGGTGGSGEQFF. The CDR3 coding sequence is TGCGCCAGCAGTGGTGGGACAGGGGGTTCGGGTGAGCAGTTCTTC.

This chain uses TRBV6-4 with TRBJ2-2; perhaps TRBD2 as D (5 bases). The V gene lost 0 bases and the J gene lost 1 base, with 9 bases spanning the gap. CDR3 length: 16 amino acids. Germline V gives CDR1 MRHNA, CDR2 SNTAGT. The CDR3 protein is CASSDSLTRNTGELFF. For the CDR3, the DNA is TGTGCCAGCAGTGACTCCCTTACTAGGAACACCGGGGAGCTGTTTTTT.

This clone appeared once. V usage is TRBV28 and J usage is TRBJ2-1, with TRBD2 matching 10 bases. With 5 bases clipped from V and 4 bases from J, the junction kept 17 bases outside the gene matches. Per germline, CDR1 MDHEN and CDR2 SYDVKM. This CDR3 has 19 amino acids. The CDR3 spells CASSEQRGILAGAYNEQFF. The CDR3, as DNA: TGTGCCAGCAGTGAACAGAGGGGGATCCTAGCGGGAGCATACAATGAGCAGTTCTTC.

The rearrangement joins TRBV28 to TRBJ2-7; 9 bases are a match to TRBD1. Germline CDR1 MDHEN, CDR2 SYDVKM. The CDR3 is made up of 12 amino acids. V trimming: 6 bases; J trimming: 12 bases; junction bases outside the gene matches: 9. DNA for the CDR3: TGTGCCAGCAGCCCGGGACAGGGTAGTTCGTACTTC. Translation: CASSPGQGSSYF.

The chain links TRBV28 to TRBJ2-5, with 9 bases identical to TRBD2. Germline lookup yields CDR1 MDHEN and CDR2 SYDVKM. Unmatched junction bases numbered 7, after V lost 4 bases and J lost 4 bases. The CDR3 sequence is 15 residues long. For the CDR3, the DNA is TGTGCCAGCAGTTCAAGCGGGAGGACATCAGAGACCCAGTACTTC. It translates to CASSSSGRTSETQYF.

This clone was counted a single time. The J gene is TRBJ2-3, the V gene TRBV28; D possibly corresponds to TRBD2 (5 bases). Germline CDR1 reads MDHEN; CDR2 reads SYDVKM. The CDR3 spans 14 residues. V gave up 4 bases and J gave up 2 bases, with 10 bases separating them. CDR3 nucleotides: TGTGCCAGCAGTTCAACTAGGGTCACAGATACGCAGTATTTT. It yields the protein CASSSTRVTDTQYF.

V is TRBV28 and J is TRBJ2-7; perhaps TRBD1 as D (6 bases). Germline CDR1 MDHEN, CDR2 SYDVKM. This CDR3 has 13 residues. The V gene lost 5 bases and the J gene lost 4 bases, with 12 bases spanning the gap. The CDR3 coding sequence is TGTGCCAGCAGTCCATACAGGGCGTACGAGCAGTACTTC. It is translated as CASSPYRAYEQYF.

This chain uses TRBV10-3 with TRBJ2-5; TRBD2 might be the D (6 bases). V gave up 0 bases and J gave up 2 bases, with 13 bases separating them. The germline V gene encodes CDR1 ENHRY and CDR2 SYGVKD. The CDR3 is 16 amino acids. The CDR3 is CAISESYFRGQETQYF. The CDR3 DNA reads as TGTGCCATCAGTGAGTCCTATTTCCGGGGGCAAGAGACCCAGTACTTC.

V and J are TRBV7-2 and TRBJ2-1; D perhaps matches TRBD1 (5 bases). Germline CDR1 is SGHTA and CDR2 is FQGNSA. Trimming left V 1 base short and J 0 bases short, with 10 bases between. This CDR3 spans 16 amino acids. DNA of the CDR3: TGTGCCAGCAGCTTAGAAGGTGGGGCCTCCTACAATGAGCAGTTCTTC. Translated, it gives CASSLEGGASYNEQFF.